The TCR beta chain under discussion was sequenced for a study of blood T cells in healthy people across ages. In regard to this clonotype: The antigen remains unidentified.

Sample-barcoded 5' priming and a J-beta primer mix drove a second PCR of about 6 to 12 cycles. TCRdb re-called the 5' RACE reads through MiXCR, storing one row per CDR3 protein. The sample records approximately 810,000 distinct CDR3 sequences, about 36% being singletons. The CDR3 is made up of 13 amino acids. Per germline, CDR1 SEHNR and CDR2 FQNEAQ (reference sequence). Trimming removed 7 bases from V and 4 bases from J, with 10 bases in between. Healthy Caucasian individuals from Russia aged about 6 to 100 served as donors. Study outcomes and limitations: For the donors, CMV status was unknown and possibly confounded expanded clonotype changes.

The chain has TRBV7-9 and TRBJ2-2, with D unresolved. The source is a man between 18 and 35 years old in good health. Sample: blood. The CDR3: CASILGTTGELFF. CDR3 nucleotides: TGTGCCAGCATCCTGGGAACCACCGGGGAGCTGTTTTTT.